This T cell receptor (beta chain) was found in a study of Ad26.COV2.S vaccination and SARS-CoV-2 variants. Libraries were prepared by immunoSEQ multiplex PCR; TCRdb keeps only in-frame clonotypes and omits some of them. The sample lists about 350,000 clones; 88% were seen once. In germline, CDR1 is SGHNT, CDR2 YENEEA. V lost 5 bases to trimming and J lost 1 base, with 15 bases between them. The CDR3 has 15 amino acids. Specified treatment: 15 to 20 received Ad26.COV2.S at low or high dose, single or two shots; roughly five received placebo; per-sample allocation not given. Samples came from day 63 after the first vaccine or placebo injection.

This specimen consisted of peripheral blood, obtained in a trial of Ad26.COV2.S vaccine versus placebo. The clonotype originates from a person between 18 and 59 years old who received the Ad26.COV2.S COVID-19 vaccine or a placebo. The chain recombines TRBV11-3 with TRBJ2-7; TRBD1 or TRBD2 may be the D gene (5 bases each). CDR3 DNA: TGTGCCAGCAGCCGAGGGACCGGCCTTTCCTACGAGCAGTACTTC. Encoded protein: CASSRGTGLSYEQYF.